These 10 T cell receptor beta chains share one sample of origin, sequenced in a study of blood T cell repertoires in COVID-19. Produced via immunoSEQ multiplex PCR; TCRdb's table is partial and in-frame only. This sample has some 200,000 clones, with 70% to 90% found just once. The material sequenced was peripheral blood. The receptor set was obtained from a woman older than 75 in a cohort sampled during active or convalescent COVID-19.

This chain links TRBV7-9 with TRBJ2-1; the match to TRBD2 covers 9 bases. In germline, CDR1 is SEHNR, CDR2 FQNEAQ (reference sequence). The CDR3 runs to 18 residues. V lost 2 bases to trimming and J lost 7 bases; unmatched junction nucleotides: 15. This chain's CDR3 is CASSLLIGGRDKVNEQFF. DNA for the CDR3: TGTGCCAGCAGCTTATTAATCGGCGGGAGGGATAAGGTGAATGAGCAGTTCTTC.

The DNA of the CDR3 is TGTGCCAGCAGCCCGCTCCGGGACAGGGAGTTCCCTAGCAATCAGCCCCAGCATTTT. As protein: CASSPLRDREFPSNQPQHF. This chain joins TRBV3-1 (or the pseudogene TRBV3-2) and TRBJ1-5; 9 nucleotides match TRBD1. The CDR3 consists of 19 residues. Germline CDR1 LGHDT, CDR2 YNNKEL (reference sequence). Germline trimming cut 4 bases from V and 0 bases from J; bases unmatched to any gene: 13.

V gene TRBV4-2 combines with J gene TRBJ1-3, with TRBD1 as a possible D gene (5 bases). This CDR3 is 17 amino acids long. Trimming removed 3 bases from V and 4 bases from J, with 19 bases in between. Germline loops: CDR1 LGHNA, CDR2 YNFKEQ. CDR3 sequence (DNA): TGTGCCAGCAGCCACCTCAGCCAAGAGGCAGGGGGAAACACCATATATTTT. This translates into CASSHLSQEAGGNTIYF.

The chain couples TRBV12-5 to TRBJ1-3; perhaps TRBD1 as D (5 bases). Trimming took off 1 base at V and 2 bases at J, with 9 bases between the two ends. Germline assignment: CDR1 LGHNT and CDR2 FRNRAP. CDR3 length: 15 residues. The CDR3 here is CASGLGPGTGNTIYF. CDR3 in DNA: TGTGCTAGTGGTTTGGGTCCAGGGACTGGAAACACCATATATTTT.

The rearrangement uses TRBV12-3 or TRBV12-4 and TRBJ2-7; D unresolved. Trimming removed 2 bases from V and 3 bases from J, with 5 bases in between. The CDR3 is 12 amino acids. The CDR3 DNA is TGTGCCAGCAGTTTACTTTACTACGAGCAGTACTTC. This translates into CASSLLYYEQYF.

This rearrangement joins TRBV19 to TRBJ1-3, with D possibly matching TRBD1 (6 bases). The V and J ends lost 4 bases and 5 bases respectively, with 21 bases between them. Germline V CDR1 and CDR2: LNHDA, SQIVND (reference sequence). This CDR3 has 17 amino acids. The CDR3 is CASSTNLSDRLRNTIYF. The DNA of the CDR3 is TGTGCCAGTAGTACTAACCTTTCAGACAGGCTAAGAAACACCATATATTTT.

V usage is TRBV5-1 and J usage is TRBJ1-3; 10 nucleotides match TRBD1. The V gene's germline CDR1 is SGHRS and CDR2 YFSETQ. This CDR3 has 19 amino acids. V shed 0 bases and J 0 bases; nucleotides not matched to a gene: 9. CDR3 DNA sequence: TGCGCCAGCAGCTTGGACTATGGGACAGGGGACCTCTCTGGAAACACCATATATTTT. The encoded protein is CASSLDYGTGDLSGNTIYF.

This clone has a handful of counts. The chain uses TRBV7-9 and TRBJ2-1; 10 nucleotides agree with TRBD2. V gave up 2 bases and J gave up 7 bases; unmatched junction bases: 14. From germline, CDR1 is SEHNR and CDR2 FQNEAQ (reference sequence). This CDR3 contains 18 residues. CDR3 loop: CASSLLAGVRGRVNEQFF. CDR3 nucleotides: TGTGCCAGCAGCTTACTAGCGGGAGTGCGGGGAAGGGTGAATGAGCAGTTCTTC.

J is TRBJ1-4 and V is TRBV10-3; no reliable D call. This CDR3 contains 13 residues. CDR1 is ENHRY, CDR2 SYGVKD, per germline. V was shortened by 2 bases and J by 8 bases, with 9 bases between the two germline ends. CDR3 DNA sequence: TGTGCCATCAGTGAGACAGTTGGGGAAAAACTGTTTTTT. Protein product: CAISETVGEKLFF.

The chain carries TRBV30 and TRBJ1-1, with D unclear. CDR3 length equals 15 residues. The V end was cut by 3 bases, the J end by 8 bases, with 22 bases between. The germline V gene encodes CDR1 GTSNPN and CDR2 SVGIG (reference sequence). This CDR3 reads CAWRIPYPRVREAFF. DNA of the CDR3: TGTGCCTGGAGGATCCCCTATCCCCGGGTAAGGGAAGCTTTCTTT.